The entry below gives a single T cell receptor beta chain sequence along with its context. Per germline, CDR1 MNHEY and CDR2 SMNVEV (reference sequence). V dropped 8 bases and J dropped 6; count of bases not matched to a gene: 6. The CDR3 contains 15 residues. The sample comes from a study of blood T cell repertoires in COVID-19. Using immunoSEQ multiplex PCR, the repertoire was profiled, and TCRdb retains in-frame clones only, with some absent. The sample yields under 300,000 clones, 70% to 90% seen once. The V call is TRBV27, the J call TRBJ2-1; 14 bases fit TRBD2. The sequence was collected from a woman in her forties or fifties who had recovered from COVID-19. Sequenced: PBMCs or T cells enriched from blood (not recorded which). Written as DNA, the CDR3 is TGTGCCAGCCGACTAGCGGGAGGGCCGTCCAATGAGCAGTTCTTC. This translates into CASRLAGGPSNEQFF.